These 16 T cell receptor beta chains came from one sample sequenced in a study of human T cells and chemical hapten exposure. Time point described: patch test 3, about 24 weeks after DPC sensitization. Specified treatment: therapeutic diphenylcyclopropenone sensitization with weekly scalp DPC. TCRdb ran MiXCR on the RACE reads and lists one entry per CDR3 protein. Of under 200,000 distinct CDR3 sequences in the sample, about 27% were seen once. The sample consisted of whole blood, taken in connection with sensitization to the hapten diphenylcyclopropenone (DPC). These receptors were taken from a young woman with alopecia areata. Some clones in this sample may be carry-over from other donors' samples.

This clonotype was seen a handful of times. CDR3: CASRMDRANTEAFF. DNA for the CDR3: TGCGCCAGCAGGATGGACAGGGCGAACACTGAAGCTTTCTTT. The genes are TRBV4-1 and TRBJ1-1; the match to TRBD1 covers 8 bases. The CDR3 spans 14 residues. V dropped 6 bases and J dropped 1; count of bases not matched to a gene: 4. Germline V lookup: CDR1 MGHRA, CDR2 YSYEKL.

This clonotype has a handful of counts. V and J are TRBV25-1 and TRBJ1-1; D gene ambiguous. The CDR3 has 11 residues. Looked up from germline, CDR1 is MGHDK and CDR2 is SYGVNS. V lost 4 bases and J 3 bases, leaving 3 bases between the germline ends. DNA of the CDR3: TGTGCCAGCAGTGTGGACACTGAAGCTTTCTTT. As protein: CASSVDTEAFF.

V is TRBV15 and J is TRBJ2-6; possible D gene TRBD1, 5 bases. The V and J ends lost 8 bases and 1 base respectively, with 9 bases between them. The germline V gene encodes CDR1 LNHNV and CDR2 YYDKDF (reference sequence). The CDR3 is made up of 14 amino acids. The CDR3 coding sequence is TGTGCCACCTCCCGACAGTCTGGGGCCAACGTCCTGACTTTC. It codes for CATSRQSGANVLTF. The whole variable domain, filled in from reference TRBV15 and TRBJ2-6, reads DAMVIQNPRYQVTQFGKPVTLSCSQTLNHNVMYWYQQKSSQAPKLLFHYYDKDFNNEADTPDNFQSRRPNTSFCFLDIRSPGLGDTAMYLCATSRQSGANVLTFGAGSRLTVL.

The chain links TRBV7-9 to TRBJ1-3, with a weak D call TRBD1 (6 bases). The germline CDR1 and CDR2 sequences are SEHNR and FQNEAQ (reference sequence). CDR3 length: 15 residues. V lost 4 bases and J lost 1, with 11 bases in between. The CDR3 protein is CASSSGAPSGNTIYF. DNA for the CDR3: TGTGCCAGCAGCTCAGGGGCCCCTTCTGGAAACACCATATATTTT.

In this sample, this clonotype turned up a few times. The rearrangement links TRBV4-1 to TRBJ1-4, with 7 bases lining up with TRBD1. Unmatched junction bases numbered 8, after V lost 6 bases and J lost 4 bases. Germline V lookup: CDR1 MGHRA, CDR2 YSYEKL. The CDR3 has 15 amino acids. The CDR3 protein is CASRARDRLNEKLFF. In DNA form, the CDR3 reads TGCGCCAGCAGAGCAAGGGACAGACTTAATGAAAAACTGTTTTTT.

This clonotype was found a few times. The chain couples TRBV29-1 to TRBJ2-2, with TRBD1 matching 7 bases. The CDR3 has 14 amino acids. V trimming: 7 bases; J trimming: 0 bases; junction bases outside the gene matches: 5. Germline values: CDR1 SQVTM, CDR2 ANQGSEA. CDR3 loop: CSGRTGSNTGELFF. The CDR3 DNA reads TGCAGCGGCCGGACAGGTTCGAACACCGGGGAGCTGTTTTTT.

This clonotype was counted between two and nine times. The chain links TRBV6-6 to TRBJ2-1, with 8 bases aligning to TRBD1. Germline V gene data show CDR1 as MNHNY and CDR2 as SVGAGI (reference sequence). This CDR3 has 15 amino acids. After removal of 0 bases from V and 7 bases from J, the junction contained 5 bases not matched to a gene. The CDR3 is CASSYSGQGGNEQFF. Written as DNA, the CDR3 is TGTGCCAGCAGTTACTCCGGACAGGGCGGGAATGAGCAGTTCTTC.

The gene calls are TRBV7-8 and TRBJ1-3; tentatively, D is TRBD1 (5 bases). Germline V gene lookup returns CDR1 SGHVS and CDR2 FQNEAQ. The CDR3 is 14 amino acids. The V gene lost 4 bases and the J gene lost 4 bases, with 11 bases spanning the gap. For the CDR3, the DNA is TGTGCCAGCAGCTCAGGGTTGCACGGAAACACCATATATTTT. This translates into CASSSGLHGNTIYF.

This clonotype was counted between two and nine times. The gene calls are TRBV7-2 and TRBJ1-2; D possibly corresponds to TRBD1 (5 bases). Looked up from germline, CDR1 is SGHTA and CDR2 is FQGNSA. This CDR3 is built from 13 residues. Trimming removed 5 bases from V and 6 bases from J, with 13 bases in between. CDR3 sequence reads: CASSLRVTNGYTF. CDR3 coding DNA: TGTGCCAGCAGCCTCAGGGTTACAAATGGCTACACCTTC.

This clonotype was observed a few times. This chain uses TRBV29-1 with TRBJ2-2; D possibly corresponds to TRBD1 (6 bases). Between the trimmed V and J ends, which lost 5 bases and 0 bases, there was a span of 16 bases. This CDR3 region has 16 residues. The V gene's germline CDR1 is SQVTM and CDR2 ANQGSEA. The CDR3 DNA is TGCAGCGTTCAGCTCTTTTCAGGGGCGAACACCGGGGAGCTGTTTTTT. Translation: CSVQLFSGANTGELFF.

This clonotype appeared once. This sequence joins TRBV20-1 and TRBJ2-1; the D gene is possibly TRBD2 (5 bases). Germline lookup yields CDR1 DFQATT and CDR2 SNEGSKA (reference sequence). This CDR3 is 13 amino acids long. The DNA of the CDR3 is TGCACCCCAGCGGCTAACTCCTACAATGAGCAGTTCTTC. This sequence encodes CTPAANSYNEQFF.

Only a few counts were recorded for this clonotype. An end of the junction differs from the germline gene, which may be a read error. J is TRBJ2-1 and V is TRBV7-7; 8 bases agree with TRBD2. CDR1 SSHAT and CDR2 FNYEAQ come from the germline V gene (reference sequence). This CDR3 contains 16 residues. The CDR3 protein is CASSLGLAGTGNEQFF. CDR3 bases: TGTGCTAGCAGCTTAGGATTAGCGGGGACGGGCAATGAGCAGTTCTTC.

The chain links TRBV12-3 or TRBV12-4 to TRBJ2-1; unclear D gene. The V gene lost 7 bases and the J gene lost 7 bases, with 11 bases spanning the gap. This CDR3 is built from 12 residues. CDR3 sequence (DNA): TGTGCCAGCAAGTTAAAGGATAATGAGCAGTTCTTC. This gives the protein CASKLKDNEQFF.

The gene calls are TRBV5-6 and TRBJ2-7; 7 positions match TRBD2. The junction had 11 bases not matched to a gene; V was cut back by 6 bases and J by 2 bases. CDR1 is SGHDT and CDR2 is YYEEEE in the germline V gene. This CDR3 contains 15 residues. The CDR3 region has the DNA TGTGCCAGCAATGGGGGGGGGTACCGGACCTACGAGCAGTACTTC. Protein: CASNGGGYRTYEQYF.

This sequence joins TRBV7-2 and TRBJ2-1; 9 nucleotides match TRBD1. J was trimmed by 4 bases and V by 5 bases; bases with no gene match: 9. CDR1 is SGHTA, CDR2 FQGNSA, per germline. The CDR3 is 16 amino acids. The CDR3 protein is CASSLYRGRLYNEQFF. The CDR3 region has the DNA TGTGCCAGCAGCCTGTACAGGGGGCGCTTGTACAATGAGCAGTTCTTC.

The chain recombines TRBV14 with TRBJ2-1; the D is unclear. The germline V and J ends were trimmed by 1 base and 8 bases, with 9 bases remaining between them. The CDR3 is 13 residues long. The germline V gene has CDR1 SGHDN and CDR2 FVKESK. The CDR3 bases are TGTGCCAGCAGCCAAGGCGGCATATATGAGCAGTTCTTC. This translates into CASSQGGIYEQFF.